A single sample is the source of the 6 T cell receptor beta chains below, sequenced in a study of T cells in Graves' hyperthyroidism and ophthalmopathy. RNA transcripts served as the template for amplifying TCR beta CDR3 regions. The HTBI primer set served for first-round RT-PCR of the TCR CDR3. From the multiplex PCR reads, TCRdb called clonotypes with MiXCR, one entry per CDR3 protein. The sample includes some 650,000 distinct CDR3 sequences, roughly a sixth of them seen just once. Sequencing input: blood. The receptors stem from a woman in her thirties or forties with Graves' ophthalmopathy.

V and J are TRBV20-1 and TRBJ2-5, with a tentative D call TRBD1 (6 bases). The CDR3 is 15 residues long. CDR1 is DFQATT, CDR2 SNEGSKA, per germline (reference sequence). V lost 6 bases and J 4 bases, leaving 21 bases between the germline ends. The CDR3: CSAITGISESETQYF. The CDR3 region has the DNA TGCAGTGCCATTACAGGGATATCGGAGTCAGAGACCCAGTACTTC.

This clonotype was seen repeatedly, ten times or more. The CDR3: CSATSSEIGNYNEQFF. CDR3 DNA: TGCAGTGCTACCAGCTCAGAGATTGGGAATTACAATGAGCAGTTCTTC. The chain joins TRBV20-1 to TRBJ2-1; unclear D gene. Germline CDR1 DFQATT, CDR2 SNEGSKA (reference sequence). CDR3 size: 16 residues. V was clipped by 4 bases and J by 4 bases, with 20 bases between them.

This clonotype was observed at least ten times. The V and J genes are TRBV11-2 and TRBJ2-1; 13 bases match TRBD2. The CDR3 covers 17 residues. Per germline, CDR1 SGHAT and CDR2 FQNNGV. Unmatched junction bases numbered 13, after V lost 5 bases and J lost 9 bases. The CDR3 DNA follows: TGTGCCAGCAGCCCCGGGACTAGCGGGATTCTCGTGGGTGAGCAGTTCTTC. It specifies CASSPGTSGILVGEQFF.

The J gene is TRBJ2-7, the V gene TRBV11-2; TRBD2 might be the D (6 bases). Germline V gene lookup returns CDR1 SGHAT and CDR2 FQNNGV. V was clipped by 4 bases and J by 7 bases, with 14 bases between them. This CDR3 region has 13 residues. In DNA form, the CDR3 reads TGTGCCAGCAGCTCGTACGGGACTGATGAGCAGTACTTC. Translating gives CASSSYGTDEQYF.

The chain joins TRBV13 to TRBJ1-4; D gene uncertain. Trimming took 1 base from V and 0 from J, leaving 3 bases between them. Germline V gene sequence: CDR1 PRHDT, CDR2 FYEKMQ (reference sequence). The CDR3 spans 14 residues. In DNA form, the CDR3 reads TGTGCCAGCAGCTTAGTGACAACTAATGAAAAACTGTTTTTT. Translation gives CASSLVTTNEKLFF.

In this sample, this clonotype turned up a few times. The chain joins TRBV6-1 to TRBJ2-5; no clear D gene. CDR3 length: 15 amino acids. V gave up 1 base and J gave up 2 bases, with 11 bases separating them. Germline V gene data show CDR1 as MNHNS and CDR2 as SASEGT. The CDR3 coding sequence is TGTGCCAGCAGTGAAGAGGTGGCAGTTCAAGAGACCCAGTACTTC. It encodes CASSEEVAVQETQYF.